This TCR beta chain is from a study of cytomegalovirus exposure and HLA in healthy donors. Study-wide results and limits: HLA alleles showed associations with 15,000 to 20,000 TCR beta sequences in a later analysis, at a 0.05 false discovery rate.

CDR3 length: 15 residues. Germline V gene data show CDR1 as MGHRA and CDR2 as YSYEKL. The trim removed 1 base at V and 6 bases at J, leaving 2 bases unmatched. A word on this clone: The target antigen is unknown.

This PCR relied on a set of 60 Vbeta primers and 13 Jbeta primers. Sequencing was performed with immunoSEQ multiplex PCR; in TCRdb, only in-frame clones are kept and a portion is missing. This table holds around 130,000 clones, around 83% found once. The receptor was derived from a young woman in good health and CMV-seropositive. The rearrangement joins TRBV4-1 to TRBJ1-6, with 8 positions matching TRBD1. The material sequenced was PBMCs. CDR3 sequence reads: CASSQAGQGNSPLHF. CDR3 coding DNA: TGCGCCAGCAGCCAAGCAGGACAGGGTAATTCACCCCTCCACTTT.